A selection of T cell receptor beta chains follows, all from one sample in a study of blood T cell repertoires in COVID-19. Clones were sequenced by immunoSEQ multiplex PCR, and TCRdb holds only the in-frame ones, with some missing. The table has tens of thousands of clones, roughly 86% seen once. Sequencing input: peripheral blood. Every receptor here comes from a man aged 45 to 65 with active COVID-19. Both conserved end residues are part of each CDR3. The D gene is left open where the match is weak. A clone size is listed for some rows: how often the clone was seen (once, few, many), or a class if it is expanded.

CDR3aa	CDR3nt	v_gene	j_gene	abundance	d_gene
CASSYGRGNQPQHF	TGTGCCAGCAGTTACGGCCGTGGCAATCAGCCCCAGCATTTT	TRBV6-6	TRBJ1-5	NA	NA
CASSWTGLGTDTQYF	TGTGCCAGCAGCTGGACAGGGCTTGGCACAGATACGCAGTATTTT	TRBV9	TRBJ2-3	once	TRBD1
CASSQEGRGYGYTF	TGTGCCAGCAGCCAGGAGGGGAGGGGATATGGCTACACCTTC	TRBV3-1/TRBV3-2	TRBJ1-2	NA	NA
CAISGGDTGELFF	TGTGCCATCAGTGGGGGCGACACCGGGGAGCTGTTTTTT	TRBV10-3	TRBJ2-2	NA	NA
CASSINGGTSTDTQYF	TGTGCCAGTAGTATTAATGGCGGTACTAGCACAGATACGCAGTATTTT	TRBV19	TRBJ2-3	NA	NA
CASSLQGINTGELFF	TGTGCCAGCAGCTTGCAGGGGATCAACACCGGGGAGCTGTTTTTT	TRBV11-2	TRBJ2-2	NA	NA
CAAGLVDTQYF	TGTGCCGCGGGACTAGTAGATACGCAGTATTTT	TRBV30	TRBJ2-3	NA	TRBD2
CASSAAGVFDGNTIYF	TGTGCCAGCTCGGCTGCGGGTGTGTTTGATGGAAACACCATATATTTT	TRBV18	TRBJ1-3	few	NA
CASSYSAGAGSSPLHF	TGTGCCAGCAGTTACTCGGCAGGGGCAGGGAGTTCACCCCTCCACTTT	TRBV6-5	TRBJ1-6	NA	NA
CASREEGTQPQHF	TGTGCCAGCAGGGAGGAGGGGACTCAGCCCCAGCATTTT	TRBV2	TRBJ1-5	NA	NA
CASRTQGAEAFF	TGTGCCAGCAGAACCCAAGGGGCTGAAGCTTTCTTT	TRBV6-5	TRBJ1-1	NA	NA
CASSVDRGHDNSPLHF	TGTGCCAGCAGCGTGGACAGGGGGCATGATAATTCACCCCTCCACTTT	TRBV5-6	TRBJ1-6	NA	TRBD1
CASSPQGAYSNQPQHF	TGTGCCAGCTCACCACAGGGGGCATATAGCAATCAGCCCCAGCATTTT	TRBV18	TRBJ1-5	NA	TRBD1
CASSLDSRFYNEQFF	TGTGCCAGCAGCTTGGACAGCAGATTTTACAATGAGCAGTTCTTC	TRBV7-2	TRBJ2-1	few	NA
CASSLAGLAGTDTQYF	TGCGCCAGCAGCTTGGCCGGGCTAGCGGGCACAGATACGCAGTATTTT	TRBV5-1	TRBJ2-3	NA	TRBD2
CASSLVIETEAFF	TGTGCCAGCAGCTTAGTGATAGAGACTGAAGCTTTCTTT	TRBV11-3	TRBJ1-1	NA	NA
CASSMQARNTEAFF	TGTGCCAGTAGTATGCAGGCGAGGAACACTGAAGCTTTCTTT	TRBV19	TRBJ1-1	few	NA
CASSPTRSADTQYF	TGTGCCAGCAGCCCGACTAGATCAGCAGATACGCAGTATTTT	TRBV3-1/TRBV3-2	TRBJ2-3	NA	NA
CASSPGNEQFF	TGTGCCAGCAGCCCGGGCAATGAGCAGTTCTTC	TRBV3-1/TRBV3-2	TRBJ2-1	NA	NA
CASSGSGTLYNEQFF	TGTGCCAGCAGCGGGAGCGGGACCCTCTACAATGAGCAGTTCTTC	TRBV9	TRBJ2-1	once	TRBD2
CASRLPGQVNNEQFF	TGTGCCAGCAGGCTACCGGGACAGGTGAACAATGAGCAGTTCTTC	TRBV28	TRBJ2-1	NA	TRBD1
CASSLRSWTGRLGPDTQYF	TGTGCCAGCAGCTTGAGAAGCTGGACAGGGCGTCTAGGCCCAGATACGCAGTATTTT	TRBV7-8	TRBJ2-3	NA	TRBD1
CASSPGTSSNEQFF	TGTGCCAGCAGTCCCGGGACTAGCTCCAATGAGCAGTTCTTC	TRBV5-4	TRBJ2-1	NA	TRBD2
CASSVGGWGDEQFF	TGTGCCAGCAGCGTAGGGGGTTGGGGCGATGAGCAGTTCTTC	TRBV9	TRBJ2-1	NA	NA
CASAVSDTEAFF	TGTGCCAGCGCCGTTTCGGACACTGAAGCTTTCTTT	TRBV7-9	TRBJ1-1	NA	NA
CASSLDGTVTETQYF	TGTGCCAGCAGCTTAGATGGGACAGTCACGGAGACCCAGTACTTC	TRBV7-9	TRBJ2-5	NA	TRBD1
CSAPLGSTGELFF	TGCAGCGCCCCTTTAGGGAGCACCGGGGAGCTGTTTTTT	TRBV29-1	TRBJ2-2	NA	NA
CASSLRGQLLTDTQYF	TGTGCCAGCAGTTTAAGGGGACAACTCCTCACAGATACGCAGTATTTT	TRBV27	TRBJ2-3	NA	NA
CASSHRPGTGKWDEQFF	TGCGCCAGCAGCCACCGACCAGGGACAGGGAAATGGGATGAGCAGTTCTTC	TRBV4-1	TRBJ2-1	NA	TRBD1
CASSQDNSLNQPQHF	TGCGCCAGCAGCCAAGATAACAGCCTCAATCAGCCCCAGCATTTT	TRBV4-1	TRBJ1-5	NA	NA
CASSLGGQGRETQYF	TGCGCCAGCAGCTTGGGGGGACAGGGCCGGGAGACCCAGTACTTC	TRBV5-1	TRBJ2-5	NA	TRBD1
CASSEWRAGGAYGYTF	TGTGCCAGCAGTGAATGGAGGGCGGGGGGTGCTTATGGCTACACCTTC	TRBV6-1	TRBJ1-2	once	NA
CASARTDLDEAFF	TGTGCCAGCGCCCGGACAGACCTAGATGAAGCTTTCTTT	TRBV6-5	TRBJ1-1	NA	NA
CASSYRVEQPQHF	TGTGCCAGCAGTTACAGGGTGGAGCAGCCCCAGCATTTT	TRBV12-3/TRBV12-4	TRBJ1-5	NA	NA
CASSSQGLAVTNEQFF	TGTGCCAGCAGTTCCCAGGGACTAGCAGTTACCAATGAGCAGTTCTTC	TRBV2	TRBJ2-1	NA	TRBD2
CASSLGQNTGELFF	TGTGCCAGCAGCTTAGGGCAAAACACCGGGGAGCTGTTTTTT	TRBV11-3	TRBJ2-2	NA	NA
CASTLQGDTEAFF	TGTGCCAGCACCTTACAGGGCGACACTGAAGCTTTCTTT	TRBV3-1/TRBV3-2	TRBJ1-1	NA	NA
CASSLSLGQGNYEQYF	TGTGCCAGCAGCCTAAGCCTGGGACAGGGTAACTACGAGCAGTACTTC	TRBV3-1/TRBV3-2	TRBJ2-7	NA	TRBD1
CASISFGTGGETQYF	TGTGCCAGCATCTCATTCGGGACAGGGGGTGAGACCCAGTACTTC	TRBV2	TRBJ2-5	NA	TRBD1
CSSRGGTEAFF	TGCAGCTCGAGGGGGGGGACTGAAGCTTTCTTT	TRBV29-1	TRBJ1-1	NA	NA
CASSLLPRGNSPLHF	TGTGCCAGCAGCTTACTCCCCAGGGGCAATTCACCCCTCCACTTT	TRBV11-2	TRBJ1-6	few	NA
CASSLRGKREKLFF	TGTGCCAGCAGCTTGCGGGGAAAGCGAGAAAAACTGTTTTTT	TRBV5-6	TRBJ1-4	NA	NA
CASGAGGPDSSYNEQFF	TGTGCCAGCGGAGCGGGAGGGCCAGATAGCTCCTACAATGAGCAGTTCTTC	TRBV2	TRBJ2-1	NA	TRBD2
CASSSTGALNTEAFF	TGCGCCAGCAGCTCTACAGGGGCTTTGAACACTGAAGCTTTCTTT	TRBV5-1	TRBJ1-1	NA	TRBD1
CASSGLAGTGELFF	TGTGCCAGCAGTGGACTAGCGGGGACCGGGGAGCTGTTTTTT	TRBV2	TRBJ2-2	once	TRBD2
CASRIQDSGNTIYF	TGTGCCAGCAGGATACAGGACTCTGGAAACACCATATATTTT	TRBV6-5	TRBJ1-3	once	NA
CATSRDGGGFQETQYF	TGTGCCACCAGCAGAGATGGCGGGGGGTTTCAAGAGACCCAGTACTTC	TRBV15	TRBJ2-5	NA	TRBD2
CASSQDGGGLNEQFF	TGTGCCAGCAGCCAAGACGGGGGGGGGCTCAATGAGCAGTTCTTC	TRBV4-2	TRBJ2-1	NA	TRBD2